These 8 T cell receptor beta chains share one sample of origin, sequenced in a study of blood T cell repertoires in COVID-19. Produced via immunoSEQ multiplex PCR; TCRdb's table is partial and in-frame only. The sample has 200,000 to 250,000 clones, 80% to 90% seen once. Sequencing was carried out using peripheral blood. The receptor set was obtained from a woman aged 80 or over with active or convalescent COVID-19.

This sequence joins TRBV6-1 and TRBJ2-3; 11 bases are shared with TRBD2. Germline assignment: CDR1 MNHNS and CDR2 SASEGT. V shed 2 bases, J shed 14 bases, and the junction held 18 bases outside the gene matches. The CDR3 totals 17 residues. The chain's CDR3 is CASSEFPRSLAGDHVYF. DNA of the CDR3: TGTGCCAGCAGTGAATTCCCCAGGTCACTAGCGGGGGACCATGTGTATTTT.

Details on this clone: This sample includes further DNA sequences coding for the same CDR3. The chain uses TRBV5-1 and TRBJ1-1, with D uncertain. This CDR3 is 12 amino acids long. Germline V gene sequence: CDR1 SGHRS, CDR2 YFSETQ. The V end was cut by 2 bases, the J end by 2 bases, with 4 bases between. In DNA form, the CDR3 reads TGCGCCAGCAGCTTTTCAAACACTGAAGCTTTCTTT. This sequence encodes CASSFSNTEAFF.

The chain's CDR3 is CATSRGLAGGSSYEQYF. The CDR3 DNA sequence: TGTGCCACCAGCCGCGGACTAGCGGGAGGGAGCTCCTACGAGCAGTACTTC. The chain is built from TRBV15 and TRBJ2-7; 15 bases match TRBD2. This CDR3 is 17 amino acids long. With V trimmed by 5 bases and J by 0 bases, 5 bases remained unmatched. CDR1 is LNHNV and CDR2 is YYDKDF in the germline V gene (reference sequence).

The gene calls are TRBV20-1 and TRBJ2-5, with TRBD2 matching 7 bases. From germline, CDR1 is DFQATT and CDR2 SNEGSKA (reference sequence). The CDR3 spans 11 residues. V lost 6 bases, J lost 5 bases, and 3 bases stayed unmatched. CDR3 loop: CSANGGETQYF. The CDR3 nucleotides are TGCAGTGCCAACGGGGGGGAGACCCAGTACTTC.

The chain joins TRBV24-1 to TRBJ2-5; 16 bases map to TRBD2. Germline V gene data show CDR1 as KGHDR and CDR2 as SFDVKD. V lost 7 bases and J lost 4; bases outside the gene matches: 17. There are 20 residues in the CDR3. This CDR3 reads CATSLNFRGTSGRAVETQYF. Here the CDR3 DNA reads TGTGCCACCAGCTTAAATTTTCGTGGGACTAGCGGGAGGGCCGTAGAGACCCAGTACTTC.

The V and J genes are TRBV2 and TRBJ2-3, with D unclear. The CDR3 sequence is 14 residues long. V was clipped by 5 bases and J by 6 bases, with 15 bases between them. Germline CDR1 is SNHLY and CDR2 is FYNNEI. The CDR3 DNA follows: TGTGCCAGCAGTCTACAGACGCGAAGGGATACGCAGTATTTT. The encoded protein is CASSLQTRRDTQYF. The whole variable domain, remainder taken from reference TRBV2 and TRBJ2-3, is EPEVTQTPSHQVTQMGQEVILRCVPISNHLYFYWYRQILGQKVEFLVSFYNNEISEKSEIFDDQFSVERPDGSNFTLKIRSTKLEDSAMYFCASSLQTRRDTQYFGPGTRLTVL.

The chain has TRBV19 and TRBJ2-7; possible D gene TRBD2, 5 bases. Trimming shortened V by 3 bases and J by 3 bases, and 18 bases separated the two germline ends. The CDR3 consists of 16 residues. Germline CDR1 reads LNHDA; CDR2 reads SQIVND (reference sequence). The CDR3 reads CASSIGRYGRGYEQYF. CDR3 DNA: TGTGCCAGTAGTATCGGGCGATACGGACGGGGCTACGAGCAGTACTTC.

The V call is TRBV19, the J call TRBJ1-5; TRBD1 might be the D (6 bases). The germline gives CDR1 LNHDA, CDR2 SQIVND (reference sequence). This CDR3 spans 13 amino acids. With 8 bases removed from V and 0 bases from J, the gap between germline ends came to 8 bases. CDR3 DNA: TGTGCCAGTGACAGGAATAGCAATCAGCCCCAGCATTTT. Amino acids: CASDRNSNQPQHF.